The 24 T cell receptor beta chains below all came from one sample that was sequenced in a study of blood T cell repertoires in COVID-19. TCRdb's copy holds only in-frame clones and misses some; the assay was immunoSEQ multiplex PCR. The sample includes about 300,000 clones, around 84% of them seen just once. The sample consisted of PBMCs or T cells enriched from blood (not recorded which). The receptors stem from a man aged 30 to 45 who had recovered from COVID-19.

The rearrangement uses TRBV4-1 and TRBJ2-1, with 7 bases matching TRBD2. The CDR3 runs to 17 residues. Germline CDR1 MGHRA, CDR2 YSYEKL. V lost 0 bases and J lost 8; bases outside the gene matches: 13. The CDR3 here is CASSQDREFAGVYEQFF. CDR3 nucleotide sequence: TGCGCCAGCAGCCAAGACAGGGAGTTCGCGGGGGTCTATGAGCAGTTCTTC.

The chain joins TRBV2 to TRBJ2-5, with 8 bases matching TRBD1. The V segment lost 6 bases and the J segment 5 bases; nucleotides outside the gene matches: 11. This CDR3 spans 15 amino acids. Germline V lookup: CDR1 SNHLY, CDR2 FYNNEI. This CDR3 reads CASRETGVVGETQYF. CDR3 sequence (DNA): TGTGCCAGCAGAGAGACAGGGGTGGTAGGGGAGACCCAGTACTTC. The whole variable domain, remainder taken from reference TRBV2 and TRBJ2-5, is EPEVTQTPSHQVTQMGQEVILRCVPISNHLYFYWYRQILGQKVEFLVSFYNNEISEKSEIFDDQFSVERPDGSNFTLKIRSTKLEDSAMYFCASRETGVVGETQYFGPGTRLLVL.

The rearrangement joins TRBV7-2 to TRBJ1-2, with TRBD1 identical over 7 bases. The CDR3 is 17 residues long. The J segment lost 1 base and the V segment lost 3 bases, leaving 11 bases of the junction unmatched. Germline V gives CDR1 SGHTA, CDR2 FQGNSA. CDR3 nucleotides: TGTGCCAGCAGCTTCCGGTCACCGGGACAGAGTAACTATGGCTACACCTTC. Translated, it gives CASSFRSPGQSNYGYTF. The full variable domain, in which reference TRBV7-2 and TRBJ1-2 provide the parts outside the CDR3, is GAGVSQSPSNKVTEKGKDVELRCDPISGHTALYWYRQSLGQGLEFLIYFQGNSAPDKSGLPSDRFSAERTGGSVSTLTIQRTQQEDSAVYLCASSFRSPGQSNYGYTFGSGTRLTVV.

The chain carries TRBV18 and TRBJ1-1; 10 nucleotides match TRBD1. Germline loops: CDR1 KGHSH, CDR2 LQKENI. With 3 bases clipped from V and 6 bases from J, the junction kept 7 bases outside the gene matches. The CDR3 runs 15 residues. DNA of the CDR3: TGTGCCAGCTCACCGGGGGACAGGGGCTTCTCTGAAGCTTTCTTT. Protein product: CASSPGDRGFSEAFF.

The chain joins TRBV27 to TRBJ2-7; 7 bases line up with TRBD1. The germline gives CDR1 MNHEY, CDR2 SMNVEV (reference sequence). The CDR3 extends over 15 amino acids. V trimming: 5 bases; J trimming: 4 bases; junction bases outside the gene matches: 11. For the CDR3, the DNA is TGTGCCAGCAGTCAGTCACCGGGACAGCCATACGAGCAGTACTTC. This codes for CASSQSPGQPYEQYF.

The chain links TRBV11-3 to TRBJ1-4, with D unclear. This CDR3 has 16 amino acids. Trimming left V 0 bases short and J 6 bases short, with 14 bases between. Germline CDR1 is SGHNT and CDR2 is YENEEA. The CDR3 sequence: CASSLDGREGDEKLFF. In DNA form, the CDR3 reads TGTGCCAGCAGCTTAGACGGACGGGAGGGTGATGAAAAACTGTTTTTT.

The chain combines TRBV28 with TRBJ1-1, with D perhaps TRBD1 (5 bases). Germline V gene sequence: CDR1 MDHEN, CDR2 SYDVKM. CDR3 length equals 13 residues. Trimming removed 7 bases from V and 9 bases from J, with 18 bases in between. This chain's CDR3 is CASIITAGGKAFF. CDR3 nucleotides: TGTGCCAGCATCATTACGGCTGGGGGGAAAGCTTTCTTT.

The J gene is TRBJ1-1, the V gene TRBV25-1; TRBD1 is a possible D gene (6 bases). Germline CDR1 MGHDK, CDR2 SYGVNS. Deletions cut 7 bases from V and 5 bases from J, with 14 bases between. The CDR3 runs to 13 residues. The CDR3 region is CASNVGAATEAFF. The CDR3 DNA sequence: TGTGCCAGCAACGTGGGGGCGGCGACTGAAGCTTTCTTT.

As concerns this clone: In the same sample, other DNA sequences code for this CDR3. CDR3 residues: CASRTGGTEAFF. CDR3 coding DNA: TGTGCCAGCAGAACAGGGGGCACTGAAGCTTTCTTT. The gene calls are TRBV6-5 and TRBJ1-1; TRBD1 agrees at 8 bases. Germline CDR1 is MNHEY and CDR2 is SVGAGI. The CDR3 loop spans 12 amino acids. Germline trimming cut 6 bases from V and 4 bases from J; bases unmatched to any gene: 1.

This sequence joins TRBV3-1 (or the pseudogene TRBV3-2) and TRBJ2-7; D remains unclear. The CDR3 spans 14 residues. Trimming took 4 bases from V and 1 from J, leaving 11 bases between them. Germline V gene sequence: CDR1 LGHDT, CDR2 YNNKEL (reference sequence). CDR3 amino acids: CASSPVDSSYEQYF. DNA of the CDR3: TGTGCCAGCAGCCCCGTAGATTCTTCCTACGAGCAGTACTTC.

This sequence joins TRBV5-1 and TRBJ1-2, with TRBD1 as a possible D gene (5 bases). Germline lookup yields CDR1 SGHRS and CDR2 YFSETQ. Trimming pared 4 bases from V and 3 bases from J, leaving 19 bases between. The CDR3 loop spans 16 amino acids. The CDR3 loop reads CASSGGDGPDDYGYTF. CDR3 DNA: TGCGCCAGCAGCGGGGGGGACGGACCAGATGACTATGGCTACACCTTC.

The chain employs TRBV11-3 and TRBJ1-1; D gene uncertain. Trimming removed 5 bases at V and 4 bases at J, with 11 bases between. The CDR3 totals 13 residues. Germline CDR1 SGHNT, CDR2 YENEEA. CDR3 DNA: TGTGCCAGCAGCGTCCTCGCGGGCACTGAAGCTTTCTTT. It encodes CASSVLAGTEAFF. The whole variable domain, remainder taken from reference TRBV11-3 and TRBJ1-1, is EAGVVQSPRYKIIEKKQPVAFWCNPISGHNTLYWYLQNLGQGPELLIRYENEEAVDDSQLPKDRFSAERLKGVDSTLKIQPAELGDSAVYLCASSVLAGTEAFFGQGTRLTVV.

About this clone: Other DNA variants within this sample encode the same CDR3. For the CDR3, the DNA is TGCGCCAGCAGCCCGACAGGGTACGAGCAGTACTTC. It is translated as CASSPTGYEQYF. This chain joins TRBV4-1 and TRBJ2-7; 7 positions agree with TRBD1. CDR3 length: 12 residues. The V segment lost 4 bases and the J segment 4 bases; nucleotides outside the gene matches: 1. Germline assignment: CDR1 MGHRA and CDR2 YSYEKL.

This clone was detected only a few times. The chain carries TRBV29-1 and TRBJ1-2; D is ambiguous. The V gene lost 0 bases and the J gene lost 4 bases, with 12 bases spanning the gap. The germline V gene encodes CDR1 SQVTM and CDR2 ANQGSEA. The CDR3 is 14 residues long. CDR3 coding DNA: TGCAGCGTTGAAGATATATCGGCAGGCTATGGCTACACCTTC. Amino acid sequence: CSVEDISAGYGYTF. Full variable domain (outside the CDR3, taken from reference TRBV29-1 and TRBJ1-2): SAVISQKPSRDICQRGTSLTIQCQVDSQVTMMFWYRQQPGQSLTLIATANQGSEATYESGFVIDKFPISRPNLTFSTLTVSNMSPEDSSIYLCSVEDISAGYGYTFGSGTRLTVV.

The DNA of the CDR3 is TGTGCCAGCAGCTTGGGCAGGGGGCGAGACGAGCAGTACTTC. Its protein is CASSLGRGRDEQYF. The gene calls are TRBV11-2 and TRBJ2-7; 8 bases fit TRBD1. There are 14 residues in the CDR3. Germline V gene lookup returns CDR1 SGHAT and CDR2 FQNNGV. Trimming cost V 3 bases and J 5 bases; bases outside gene matches: 6.

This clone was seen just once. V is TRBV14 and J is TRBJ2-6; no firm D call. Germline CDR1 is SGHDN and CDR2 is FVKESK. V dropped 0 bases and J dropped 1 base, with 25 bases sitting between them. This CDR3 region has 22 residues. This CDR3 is CASSQDPFLGTPFLSGANVLTF. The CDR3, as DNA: TGTGCCAGCAGCCAAGATCCTTTTCTGGGCACCCCCTTCCTTTCTGGGGCCAACGTCCTGACTTTC. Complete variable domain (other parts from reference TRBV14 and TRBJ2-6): EAGVTQFPSHSVIEKGQTVTLRCDPISGHDNLYWYRRVMGKEIKFLLHFVKESKQDESGMPNNRFLAERTGGTYSTLKVQPAELEDSGVYFCASSQDPFLGTPFLSGANVLTFGAGSRLTVL.

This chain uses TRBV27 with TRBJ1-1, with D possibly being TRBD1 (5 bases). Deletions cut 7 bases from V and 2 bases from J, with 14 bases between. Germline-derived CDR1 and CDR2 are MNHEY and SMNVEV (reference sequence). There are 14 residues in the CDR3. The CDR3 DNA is TGTGCCAGCACCTCCGCCGGGGGAAACACTGAAGCTTTCTTT. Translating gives CASTSAGGNTEAFF.

CDR3 sequence: CASSQGRAGETQYF. The DNA of the CDR3 is TGCGCCAGCAGCCAGGGCAGGGCAGGTGAGACCCAGTACTTC. The gene calls are TRBV4-1 and TRBJ2-5; D is possibly TRBD1 (5 bases). Trimming shortened V by 3 bases and J by 5 bases, and 13 bases separated the two germline ends. The CDR3 sequence is 14 residues long. The germline V gene encodes CDR1 MGHRA and CDR2 YSYEKL.

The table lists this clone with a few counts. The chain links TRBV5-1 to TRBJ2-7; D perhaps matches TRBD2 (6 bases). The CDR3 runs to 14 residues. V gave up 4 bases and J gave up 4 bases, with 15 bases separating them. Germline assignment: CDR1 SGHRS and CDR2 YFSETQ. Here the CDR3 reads CASSHTGGGYEQYF. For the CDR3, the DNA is TGCGCCAGCAGCCACACCGGTGGGGGGTACGAGCAGTACTTC. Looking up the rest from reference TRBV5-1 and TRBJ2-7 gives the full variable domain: KAGVTQTPRYLIKTRGQQVTLSCSPISGHRSVSWYQQTPGQGLQFLFEYFSETQRNKGNFPGRFSGRQFSNSRSEMNVSTLELGDSALYLCASSHTGGGYEQYFGPGTRLTVT.

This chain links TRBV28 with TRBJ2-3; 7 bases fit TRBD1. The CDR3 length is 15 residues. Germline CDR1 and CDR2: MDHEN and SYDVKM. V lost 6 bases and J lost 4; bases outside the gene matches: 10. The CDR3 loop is CASSSTGAGADTQYF. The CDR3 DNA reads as TGTGCCAGCAGCTCAACAGGGGCAGGGGCAGATACGCAGTATTTT.

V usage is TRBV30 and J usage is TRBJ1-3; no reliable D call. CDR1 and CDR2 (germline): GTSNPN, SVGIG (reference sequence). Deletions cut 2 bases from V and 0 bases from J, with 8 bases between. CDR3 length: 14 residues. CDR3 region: CAWSPHSSGNTIYF. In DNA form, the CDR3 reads TGTGCCTGGAGTCCACACAGCTCTGGAAACACCATATATTTT.

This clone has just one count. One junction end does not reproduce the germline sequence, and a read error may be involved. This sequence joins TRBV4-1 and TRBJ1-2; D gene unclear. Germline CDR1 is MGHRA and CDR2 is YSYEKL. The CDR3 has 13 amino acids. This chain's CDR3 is CASSPLLEGGRAF. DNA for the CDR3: TGCGCCAGCAGCCCTTTATTGGAGGGCGGACGGGCCTTC.

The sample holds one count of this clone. CDR3 sequence (DNA): TGCGCCAGCAGGGTGGGGACAGGCTCGTACGAGCAGTACTTC. Translated, it gives CASRVGTGSYEQYF. The chain employs TRBV10-2 and TRBJ2-7; 8 nucleotides match TRBD1. Germline V lookup: CDR1 WSHSY, CDR2 SAAADI. Germline trimming cut 6 bases from V and 4 bases from J; bases unmatched to any gene: 8. The CDR3 runs 14 residues.

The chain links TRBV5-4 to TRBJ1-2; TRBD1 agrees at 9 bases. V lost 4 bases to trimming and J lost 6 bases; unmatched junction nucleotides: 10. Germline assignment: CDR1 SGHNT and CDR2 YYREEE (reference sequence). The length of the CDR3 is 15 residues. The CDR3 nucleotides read TGTGCCAGCAGCGGCAGCCGGGACAGGGAGGATGGCTACACCTTC. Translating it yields CASSGSRDREDGYTF.